This T cell receptor (beta chain) stems from a study of blood T cell repertoires in COVID-19. The wider study: COVID-19 samples from acute and convalescent phases originated in the United States, Italy and Spain.

The assay was immunoSEQ multiplex PCR, and TCRdb's table has in-frame clones only and misses some. The sample holds 150,000 to 200,000 clones, more than 75% seen once. The CDR3 has 14 amino acids. The V end lost 6 bases, the J end lost 1 base, and 12 bases lay between the germline ends. The germline CDR1 and CDR2 sequences are MRHNA and SNTAGT. This chain connects TRBV6-4 to TRBJ1-1; maybe TRBD1 (5 bases). Sequenced input: peripheral blood. The sequence was collected from a man in his forties with active or convalescent COVID-19. For the CDR3, the DNA is TGTGCCAGCAGCGCTGGAGGGGCGAACACTGAAGCTTTCTTT. Translated, it gives CASSAGGANTEAFF.